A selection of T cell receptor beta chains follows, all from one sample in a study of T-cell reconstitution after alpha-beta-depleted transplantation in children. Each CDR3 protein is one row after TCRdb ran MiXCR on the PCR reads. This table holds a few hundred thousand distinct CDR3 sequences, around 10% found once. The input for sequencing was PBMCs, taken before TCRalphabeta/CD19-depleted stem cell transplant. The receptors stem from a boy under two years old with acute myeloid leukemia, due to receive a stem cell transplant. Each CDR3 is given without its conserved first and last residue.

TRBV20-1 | SALKGGAPYEQY
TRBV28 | ASSFDPRTENTEAF
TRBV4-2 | ASSQDRWEDEQY
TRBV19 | ASSIWGSVSEQF
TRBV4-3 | ASSQDPLYNEQF
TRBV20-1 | SARKDIYEQY
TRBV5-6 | ASSYETGTYEQY
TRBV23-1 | VCSHYRDRTYNEQF
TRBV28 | ASRDSGYT
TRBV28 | ASSSLVAGWTTDTQY
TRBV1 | TSSQGRDVSNQPQH
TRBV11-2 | ASSLDLGESYEQY
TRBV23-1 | ASSRGGSWPGELF
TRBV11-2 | ASSLESWTGGCEKLF
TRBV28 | ASSGVREASYEQY
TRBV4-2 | ASSQEGTVNTGELF
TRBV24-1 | ATSVSRNNSPLH
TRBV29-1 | SVVRGRDEQF
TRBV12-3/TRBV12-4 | ATSLRQGADNEQF
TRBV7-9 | ASSLRGAETQY
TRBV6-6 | ASSDRGWDEQY
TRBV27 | ASSVDAPNQPQH
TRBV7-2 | ASSLESANNEQF
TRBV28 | ASSLTSPRGYT
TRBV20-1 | SAKGGGVSYEQY
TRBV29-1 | SGAPGLMRDNEQF
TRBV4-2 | ASSQGRTYEQY
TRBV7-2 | ASSLDRAADTEAF
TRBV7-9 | ASSGRLSYEQY
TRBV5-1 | ASSPMGQPNEKLF
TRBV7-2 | ASSLDSLSYEQY
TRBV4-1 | ASSQDSGGTDTQY
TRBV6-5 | ASSSTPTLNTEAF
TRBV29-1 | SVLPQGAYGYT
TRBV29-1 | SVSTPPYEQY
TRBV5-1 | ASSSGGTGTTEAF
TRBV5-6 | ASSYRLAGGQETQY
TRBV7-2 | ASSSSGGRTEAF
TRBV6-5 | ASSWDSSYNSPLH
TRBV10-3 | AISENREHEQY
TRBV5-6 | ASNPWVGRTEAF
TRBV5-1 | ASSLDRAYEQY
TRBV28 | ASRLSGRASYNEQF
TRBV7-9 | ASSFRGGLGETQY
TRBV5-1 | ASSLKGASYEQY
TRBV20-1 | SAGFWTGWNTEAF
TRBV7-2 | ASSKDHYEQY